The clone carrying this T cell receptor beta chain has a handful of counts. Its antigen is not known. This specimen comes from a study of CD8 T cells in Susac syndrome. CDR1 is SGHRS and CDR2 is YFSETQ in the germline V gene. V was cut by 5 bases and J by 2 bases, with 13 bases left in between. The CDR3 consists of 14 residues. Peripheral blood CD8+ and CD4+ T cells were profiled by TCR beta sequencing. FACS enriched CD8+ TEMRA cells, while bulk CD8+ and CD4+ were negatively isolated. General study points: The TCR sequencing and HLA analysis in the study involved a relatively small number of individuals, as the study acknowledged.

The RNA input was roughly 0.45 to 1 ug, and it was reverse transcribed with random hexamers. Across 54 Vbeta and 13 Jbeta, TCR beta CDR3 was amplified with immunoSEQ multiplex PCR. From the immunoSEQ multiplex PCR reads, TCRdb called clonotypes with MiXCR, one entry per CDR3 protein. The sample records about 440,000 distinct CDR3 sequences, around 85% being singletons. The specimen sequenced was CD8+ T cells from PBMCs. This receptor was obtained from a human donor with multiple sclerosis. The chain links TRBV5-1 to TRBJ1-1; D uncertain. CDR3 residues: CASRGTAGNTEAFF. CDR3 bases: TGCGCCAGCAGAGGAACAGCGGGAAACACTGAAGCTTTCTTT.